These 27 T cell receptor beta chains were sequenced from one sample in a study of T cells in localized non-small cell lung cancer (dated by TCRdb to 2019 to 2021). Libraries were made using the immunoSEQ multiplex PCR assay. TCRdb stores this immuneACCESS table with in-frame sequences only. Part of the clones is absent; in the studies checked, under half of the shortfall reflects unresolved V genes, and no reason is known for the rest. The table for this sample lists fewer than 25,000 clones; around 93% of them were counted only once. The ten largest account for less than 3% of the sample. The sequenced sample was peripheral blood, obtained before any cancer treatment. Receptors were obtained from a woman aged 35 to 75 with stage I lung adenocarcinoma.

The genes are TRBV4-2 and TRBJ2-3, with 9 nucleotides matching TRBD2. CDR1 is LGHNA, CDR2 YNFKEQ, per germline. V was clipped by 1 base and J by 0 bases; unmatched bases: 5. The CDR3 spans 17 residues. DNA of the CDR3: TGTGCCAGCAGCCAAGGGGTTACTAGCGGGAGCACAGATACGCAGTATTTT. It yields the protein CASSQGVTSGSTDTQYF.

The CDR3 sequence is CSVRTEEPEKLFF. DNA of the CDR3: TGCAGCGTCCGGACCGAGGAACCCGAAAAACTGTTTTTT. This sequence joins TRBV29-1 and TRBJ1-4; D gene uncertain. V was clipped by 6 bases and J by 8 bases, with 16 bases between them. The CDR3 length is 13 residues. From germline, CDR1 is SQVTM and CDR2 ANQGSEA. Together with reference TRBV29-1 and TRBJ1-4, the CDR3 gives the full variable domain: SAVISQKPSRDICQRGTSLTIQCQVDSQVTMMFWYRQQPGQSLTLIATANQGSEATYESGFVIDKFPISRPNLTFSTLTVSNMSPEDSSIYLCSVRTEEPEKLFFGSGTQLSVL.

There are a few counts of this clone. This sequence joins TRBV5-1 and TRBJ1-1; D gene ambiguous. Per germline, CDR1 SGHRS and CDR2 YFSETQ. Trimming took 4 bases from V and 3 from J, leaving 13 bases between them. The CDR3 is 14 amino acids. The CDR3 DNA is TGCGCCAGCAGCGGAGGGTCTGGAGACACTGAAGCTTTCTTT. It yields the protein CASSGGSGDTEAFF.

This sequence joins TRBV9 and TRBJ1-1; TRBD1 matches 7 bases. Germline CDR1 and CDR2: SGDLS and YYNGEE. There are 14 residues in the CDR3. The V gene end was trimmed by 4 bases and the J gene end by 3 bases; junction bases not matched to a gene: 6. This chain's CDR3 is CASSQGQVYTEAFF. In DNA, the CDR3 is TGTGCCAGCAGCCAAGGACAGGTGTACACTGAAGCTTTCTTT.

This clone was seen only once. This chain uses TRBV5-4 with TRBJ2-6; D might be TRBD2 (5 bases). The germline CDR1 and CDR2 sequences are SGHNT and YYREEE (reference sequence). V gave up 4 bases and J gave up 2 bases, with 10 bases separating them. The CDR3 spans 15 residues. Here the CDR3 DNA reads TGTGCCAGCAGCCGCGAGACTACTGGGGCCAACGTCCTGACTTTC. This gives the protein CASSRETTGANVLTF. The variable domain in full, completed from reference TRBV5-4 and TRBJ2-6, reads ETGVTQSPTHLIKTRGQQVTLRCSSQSGHNTVSWYQQALGQGPQFIFQYYREEENGRGNFPPRFSGLQFPNYSSELNVNALELDDSALYLCASSRETTGANVLTFGAGSRLTVL.

This clone was recorded only once. V gene TRBV7-3 combines with J gene TRBJ2-3; 9 positions match TRBD2. This CDR3 region has 14 residues. The junction had 2 bases not matched to a gene; V was cut back by 5 bases and J by 2 bases. In germline, CDR1 is SGHTA, CDR2 FQGTGA. Written as DNA, the CDR3 is TGTGCCAGCAGCCGCGGGGGGGTCACAGATACGCAGTATTTT. Translated, it gives CASSRGGVTDTQYF.

The CDR3 DNA is TGTGCCAGCAGCTTTTCTGGGGCCAACGTCCTGACTTTC. This encodes CASSFSGANVLTF. The V call is TRBV11-3, the J call TRBJ2-6, with D unclear. CDR3 length equals 13 residues. The V end was cut by 3 bases, the J end by 1 base, with 1 base between. Germline lookup yields CDR1 SGHNT and CDR2 YENEEA.

CDR3 sequence reads: CASSVDGGQNIQYF. Here the CDR3 DNA reads TGTGCCAGCAGCGTCGACGGAGGGCAAAACATTCAGTACTTC. The chain employs TRBV28 and TRBJ2-4; possibly TRBD2 for D (6 bases). V lost 6 bases to trimming and J lost 5 bases, with 14 bases between them. There are 14 residues in the CDR3. Germline lookup yields CDR1 MDHEN and CDR2 SYDVKM. The full variable domain, in which reference TRBV28 and TRBJ2-4 provide the parts outside the CDR3, is DVKVTQSSRYLVKRTGEKVFLECVQDMDHENMFWYRQDPGLGLRLIYFSYDVKMKEKGDIPEGYSVSREKKERFSLILESASTNQTSMYLCASSVDGGQNIQYFGAGTRLSVL.

This chain links TRBV18 with TRBJ1-1; the D gene is possibly TRBD1 (6 bases). V was shortened by 6 bases and J by 1 base, with 9 bases between the two germline ends. The CDR3 is made up of 13 amino acids. Germline-derived CDR1 and CDR2 are KGHSH and LQKENI. The CDR3 bases are TGTGCCAGCTCCTCACAGGGGAACACTGAAGCTTTCTTT. It yields the protein CASSSQGNTEAFF.

The chain is built from TRBV9 and TRBJ2-3, with 7 bases aligning to TRBD1. Trimming at V came to 3 bases and at J to 5 bases, leaving 15 bases not matched to a gene. The V gene's germline CDR1 is SGDLS and CDR2 YYNGEE. This CDR3 contains 17 residues. This chain's CDR3 is CASSAPPGQAVRDTQYF. The DNA of the CDR3 is TGTGCCAGCAGCGCACCCCCCGGACAGGCGGTTAGAGATACGCAGTATTTT.

J is TRBJ2-7 and V is TRBV7-2, with 7 positions matching TRBD2. CDR1 is SGHTA and CDR2 is FQGNSA in the germline V gene. Trimming at V came to 5 bases and at J to 6 bases, leaving 7 bases not matched to a gene. This CDR3 is built from 13 residues. The CDR3 reads CASSPGTTVEQYF. The CDR3 coding sequence is TGTGCCAGCAGCCCCGGGACTACCGTCGAGCAGTACTTC. Looking up the rest from reference TRBV7-2 and TRBJ2-7 gives the full variable domain: GAGVSQSPSNKVTEKGKDVELRCDPISGHTALYWYRQSLGQGLEFLIYFQGNSAPDKSGLPSDRFSAERTGGSVSTLTIQRTQQEDSAVYLCASSPGTTVEQYFGPGTRLTVT.

This chain links TRBV25-1 with TRBJ2-7; D is unresolved. The CDR3 contains 13 residues. Germline V gene lookup returns CDR1 MGHDK and CDR2 SYGVNS. Trimming left V 2 bases short and J 4 bases short, with 9 bases between. CDR3 sequence reads: CASSERVEYEQYF. The CDR3 DNA is TGTGCCAGCAGTGAAAGGGTAGAGTACGAGCAGTACTTC.

This rearrangement joins TRBV14 to TRBJ1-6, with no clear D. Germline assignment: CDR1 SGHDN and CDR2 FVKESK. V lost 0 bases and J 10 bases, leaving 7 bases between the germline ends. This CDR3 comprises 13 residues. CDR3: CASSQEARSPLHF. CDR3 nucleotide sequence: TGTGCCAGCAGCCAAGAGGCGAGGTCACCCCTCCACTTT.

This clone was counted only a few times. This sequence joins TRBV6-5 and TRBJ1-6; D possibly corresponds to TRBD1 (5 bases). Trimming left V 2 bases short and J 8 bases short, with 13 bases between. Germline loops: CDR1 MNHEY, CDR2 SVGAGI. This CDR3 comprises 15 residues. CDR3 residues: CASSYEAGWDSPLHF. The CDR3, as DNA: TGTGCCAGCAGTTACGAGGCAGGGTGGGATTCACCCCTCCACTTT.

DNA of the CDR3: TGTGCCAGCAGCCCCACTCCGGACAGGCAAGAGACCCAGTACTTC. As protein: CASSPTPDRQETQYF. The chain recombines TRBV6-5 with TRBJ2-5, with 7 bases matching TRBD1. CDR3 length equals 15 residues. V dropped 6 bases and J dropped 2; count of bases not matched to a gene: 9. Germline CDR1 reads MNHEY; CDR2 reads SVGAGI.

In its sample, this clone was seen a few times. The CDR3 bases are TGTGCCAGCAGGCCCAAAGATGAGCAGTTCTTC. Encoded protein: CASRPKDEQFF. The chain joins TRBV2 to TRBJ2-1; D not certain. Germline V lookup: CDR1 SNHLY, CDR2 FYNNEI. Trimming took off 6 bases at V and 8 bases at J, with 8 bases between the two ends. The CDR3 totals 11 residues. The full variable domain, its missing parts supplied by reference TRBV2 and TRBJ2-1, is EPEVTQTPSHQVTQMGQEVILRCVPISNHLYFYWYRQILGQKVEFLVSFYNNEISEKSEIFDDQFSVERPDGSNFTLKIRSTKLEDSAMYFCASRPKDEQFFGPGTRLTVL.

The rearrangement joins TRBV4-1 to TRBJ1-5; D possibly corresponds to TRBD1 (6 bases). The length of the CDR3 is 16 residues. CDR1 is MGHRA, CDR2 YSYEKL, per germline. Trimming cost V 1 base and J 6 bases, with 16 bases left between them. CDR3 coding DNA: TGCGCCAGCAGCCAAGTCTATGGGGGCCGAGGTCAGCCCCAGCATTTT. The encoded protein is CASSQVYGGRGQPQHF.

The CDR3 sequence is CASSLAGNYNYGYTF. The CDR3 region has the DNA TGTGCCAGCAGCTTGGCGGGGAATTATAACTATGGCTACACCTTC. This rearrangement joins TRBV5-5 to TRBJ1-2; D uncertain. Per the germline V gene, CDR1 is SGHKS and CDR2 is YYEKEE (reference sequence). The length of the CDR3 is 15 residues. V was pared by 0 bases and J by 1 base, with 10 bases between.

The V gene is TRBV9, the J gene TRBJ1-2; D is undetermined. The CDR3 loop spans 15 amino acids. V was cut by 3 bases and J by 8 bases, with 20 bases left in between. CDR1 and CDR2 from the germline V gene are SGDLS and YYNGEE. Written as DNA, the CDR3 is TGTGCCAGCAGCGCGTGGGCGGGGTCCGAGTTGGGCTACACCTTC. Its translation: CASSAWAGSELGYTF.

The rearrangement joins TRBV7-9 to TRBJ1-4; D gene ambiguous. The CDR3 consists of 14 residues. The germline gives CDR1 SEHNR, CDR2 FQNEAQ (reference sequence). V was trimmed by 1 base and J by 3 bases, leaving 6 bases between them. CDR3 in amino acids: CASSLGTANEKLFF. The CDR3 bases are TGTGCCAGCAGCTTAGGGACGGCTAATGAAAAACTGTTTTTT.

The chain combines TRBV5-1 with TRBJ2-5; 9 bases are a match to TRBD2. Germline CDR1 and CDR2: SGHRS and YFSETQ. Trimming removed 0 bases from V and 2 bases from J; junction bases left unmatched: 2. The CDR3 extends over 15 amino acids. The CDR3 reads CASSLGLAGQETQYF. The CDR3 region has the DNA TGCGCCAGCAGCTTGGGGCTAGCGGGACAAGAGACCCAGTACTTC.

The rearrangement uses TRBV19 and TRBJ1-1; possibly TRBD1 for D (6 bases). CDR1 LNHDA and CDR2 SQIVND come from the germline V gene (reference sequence). The CDR3 has 16 amino acids. Trimming removed 1 base from V and 0 bases from J, with 12 bases in between. The CDR3 here is CASSIVWGQMNTEAFF. The CDR3 DNA reads TGTGCCAGTAGTATAGTATGGGGGCAAATGAACACTGAAGCTTTCTTT. Based on the CDR3 plus reference TRBV19 and TRBJ1-1, the full variable domain is DGGITQSPKYLFRKEGQNVTLSCEQNLNHDAMYWYRQDPGQGLRLIYYSQIVNDFQKGDIAEGYSVSREKKESFPLTVTSAQKNPTAFYLCASSIVWGQMNTEAFFGQGTRLTVV.

This chain uses TRBV15 with TRBJ1-3; 8 bases match TRBD1. Germline CDR1 LNHNV, CDR2 YYDKDF (reference sequence). The length of the CDR3 is 15 residues. The V gene end was trimmed by 0 bases and the J gene end by 4 bases; junction bases not matched to a gene: 2. The CDR3 spells CATSRDQGAGNTIYF. The CDR3 DNA reads TGTGCCACCAGCAGAGATCAGGGGGCCGGAAACACCATATATTTT.

This sequence joins TRBV7-8 and TRBJ2-2, with TRBD1 matching 7 bases. With V trimmed by 5 bases and J by 6 bases, 9 bases remained unmatched. Germline-derived CDR1 and CDR2 are SGHVS and FQNEAQ. The CDR3 consists of 15 residues. The CDR3 sequence is CASSKTGTVPGELFF. The CDR3 region has the DNA TGTGCCAGCAGCAAAACCGGGACAGTCCCCGGGGAGCTGTTTTTT.

This clone has a single count. The V call is TRBV5-4, the J call TRBJ1-4, with D unresolved. Germline CDR1 reads SGHNT; CDR2 reads YYREEE (reference sequence). This CDR3 region has 13 residues. Deletions cut 0 bases from V and 8 bases from J, with 8 bases between. The CDR3: CASSLAQREKLFF. The CDR3 DNA is TGTGCCAGCAGCTTGGCTCAGCGGGAAAAACTGTTTTTT.

The chain uses TRBV6-6 and TRBJ1-4; a weak D match, TRBD1 (5 bases). Germline assignment: CDR1 MNHNY and CDR2 SVGAGI (reference sequence). Trimming removed 2 bases at V and 6 bases at J, with 10 bases between. The CDR3 totals 14 residues. The CDR3 DNA reads TGTGCCAGCAGTTACGCACCCAGGGATGAAAAACTGTTTTTT. This encodes CASSYAPRDEKLFF.

This clone was observed a single time. The rearrangement uses TRBV5-5 and TRBJ2-5; no firm D call. The germline CDR1 and CDR2 sequences are SGHKS and YYEKEE (reference sequence). Trimming pared 1 base from V and 0 bases from J, leaving 4 bases between. CDR3 length: 13 amino acids. The CDR3 region is CASSLRDQETQYF. CDR3 sequence (DNA): TGTGCCAGCAGCTTGAGGGACCAAGAGACCCAGTACTTC.